The 5 T cell receptor beta chains given below trace back to one sample, sequenced in a study of T cell responses to AZD1222 COVID-19 vaccine. Assay used: immunoSEQ multiplex PCR; TCRdb lists only in-frame clones, some missing. The sample contains about 83,000 clones, 80% to 90% of which appear only once. The sequencing used peripheral blood, collected 28 days after the second AZD1222 dose. These TCRs come from an adult who received the AZD1222 COVID-19 vaccine.

The gene calls are TRBV30 and TRBJ2-1; D is unresolved. The CDR3 runs to 11 residues. Trimming left V 5 bases short and J 2 bases short, with 4 bases between. CDR1 GTSNPN and CDR2 SVGIG come from the germline V gene (reference sequence). The CDR3 region is CAWGAYNEQFF. CDR3 nucleotides: TGTGCCTGGGGCGCCTACAATGAGCAGTTCTTC. The full variable domain, rest sourced from reference TRBV30 and TRBJ2-1, is SQTIHQWPATLVQPVGSPLSLECTVEGTSNPNLYWYRQAAGRGLQLLFYSVGIGQISSEVPQNLSASRPQDRQFILSSKKLLLSDSGFYLCAWGAYNEQFFGPGTRLTVL.

The chain has TRBV5-4 and TRBJ2-5; D possibly corresponds to TRBD1 (5 bases). Deletions cut 0 bases from V and 13 bases from J, with 16 bases between. In germline, CDR1 is SGHNT, CDR2 YYREEE (reference sequence). The CDR3 is 13 residues long. The CDR3 loop reads CASSLDPDSVPYF. CDR3 DNA sequence: TGTGCCAGCAGCTTGGATCCCGACAGCGTCCCGTACTTC.

V gene TRBV29-1 combines with J gene TRBJ1-4, with D perhaps TRBD1 (5 bases). Trimming cost V 7 bases and J 7 bases, with 16 bases left between them. Germline-derived CDR1 and CDR2 are SQVTM and ANQGSEA. This CDR3 contains 13 residues. The CDR3 reads CSAGGGLGEKLFF. The CDR3 DNA sequence: TGCAGCGCCGGGGGGGGACTTGGTGAAAAACTGTTTTTT.

The chain links TRBV7-3 to TRBJ2-2; TRBD2 agrees at 9 bases. The germline V gene has CDR1 SGHTA and CDR2 FQGTGA. V was pared by 4 bases and J by 6 bases, with 15 bases of the junction left unmatched. CDR3 length: 18 amino acids. The CDR3 nucleotides read TGTGCCAGCAGCTCGGGACTAGCTGCGGGTCGAACGTCCGGGGAGCTGTTTTTT. Translating gives CASSSGLAAGRTSGELFF.

This clone was observed once. V and J are TRBV7-3 and TRBJ2-2, with 8 bases that match TRBD2. There are 15 residues in the CDR3. Per the germline V gene, CDR1 is SGHTA and CDR2 is FQGTGA. Germline trimming cut 4 bases from V and 0 bases from J; bases unmatched to any gene: 1. This CDR3 is CASSWGLANTGELFF. Written as DNA, the CDR3 is TGTGCCAGCAGCTGGGGACTAGCGAACACCGGGGAGCTGTTTTTT.